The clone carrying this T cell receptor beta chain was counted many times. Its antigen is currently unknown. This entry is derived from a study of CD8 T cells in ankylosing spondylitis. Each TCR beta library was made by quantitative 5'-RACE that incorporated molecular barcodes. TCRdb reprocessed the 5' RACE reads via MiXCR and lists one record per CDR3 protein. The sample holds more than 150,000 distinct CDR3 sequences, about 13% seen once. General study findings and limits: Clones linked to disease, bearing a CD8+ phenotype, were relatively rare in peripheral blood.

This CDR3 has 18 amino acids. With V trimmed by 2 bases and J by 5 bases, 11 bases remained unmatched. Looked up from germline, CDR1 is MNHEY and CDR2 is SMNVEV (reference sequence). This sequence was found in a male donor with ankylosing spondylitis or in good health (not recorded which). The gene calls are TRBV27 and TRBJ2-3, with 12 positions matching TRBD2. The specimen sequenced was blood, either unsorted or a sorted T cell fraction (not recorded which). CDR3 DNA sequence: TGTGCCAGCAGTTTACTAGCGGGAGGGCCGAGTAGTCTAGATACGCAGTATTTT. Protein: CASSLLAGGPSSLDTQYF.